This section outlines one T cell receptor beta chain sequence together with its context. These data originate in a study of T cell changes during pregnancy in multiple sclerosis. The germline CDR1 and CDR2 sequences are LGHNT and FRNRAP. The V and J ends lost 1 base and 6 bases, in that order; junction bases with no gene match: 2. The CDR3 is 16 amino acids. The data were produced by immunoSEQ multiplex PCR, yet TCRdb's version contains in-frame clones alone and is incomplete. The sample consists of some 54,000 clones, 85% to 95% of them appearing once. The chain is built from TRBV12-5 and TRBJ2-2, with 13 bases identical to TRBD2. This TCR derives from a female donor with multiple sclerosis, enrolled in a pregnancy study. The specimen was peripheral blood, collected after pregnancy. CDR3 bases: TGTGCTAGTGGTTTGGCACTAGCGGGAGGGTCCGGGGAGCTGTTTTTT. It is translated as CASGLALAGGSGELFF.